The sequence of this T cell receptor (beta chain) was determined in a study of T-cell reconstitution after alpha-beta-depleted transplantation in children. This clonotype turned up a few times. Preparing the TCRbeta library involved the use of unique molecular identifiers. TCRdb redid the calling of the PCR reads with MiXCR, one entry per CDR3 protein. The data show about 610,000 distinct CDR3 sequences, roughly a tenth seen once. V shed 1 base and J shed 2 bases, with 13 bases lying between them. This CDR3 is 16 amino acids long. Germline V gives CDR1 KGHSH, CDR2 LQKENI. This chain links TRBV18 with TRBJ2-3; TRBD2 might be the D (6 bases). This receptor was identified in a human donor who donated a stem cell graft to a child with acute myeloid leukemia. The starting material was PBMCs from the stem cell graft donor, obtained from the stem cell graft. The CDR3 coding sequence is TGTGCCAGCTCACCACTAGCGGACAAAGCCACAGATACGCAGTATTTT. This sequence encodes CASSPLADKATDTQYF.